This TCR beta chain was sequenced in a study of cytomegalovirus exposure and HLA in healthy donors. Though nominally healthy at sampling, donors likely had unrecorded immune exposures. Study outcomes and limitations: Among TCR beta chains, those listed as cytomegalovirus-associated numbered about 160. Highly shared sequence variants in one cluster were likely a sequencing artifact.

Regarding this clone: Its matching antigen is unknown.

It was with 60 Vbeta and 13 Jbeta primers that the PCR ran. Method: immunoSEQ multiplex PCR; TCRdb's copy keeps in-frame clones and lacks some. The sample gives roughly 190,000 clones, about 69% of which show up once; approximately 4.6% is in the top ten. The receptor comes from a man aged 30 to 45 in good health and CMV-seropositive. Sequencing was performed on PBMCs.

DNA of the CDR3: TGTGCTAGTAAGAAATTACAGGGCGGCTCACCCCTCCACTTT. Translating gives CASKKLQGGSPLHF. The rearrangement joins TRBV12-5 to TRBJ1-6, with D perhaps TRBD1 (6 bases). The V end lost 8 bases, the J end lost 10 bases, and 18 bases lay between the germline ends. The CDR3 extends over 14 amino acids. Per the germline V gene, CDR1 is LGHNT and CDR2 is FRNRAP.